This T cell receptor beta chain was captured in a study of T-cell reconstitution after alpha-beta-depleted transplantation in children. The CDR3 runs to 17 residues. The V end was cut by 11 bases, the J end by 0 bases, with 20 bases between. Germline CDR1 is LGHDT and CDR2 is YNNKEL (reference sequence). Preparing the TCRbeta library involved the use of unique molecular identifiers. TCRdb recomputed calls from the PCR reads with MiXCR, one row per CDR3 protein. The sample holds fewer than 120,000 distinct CDR3 sequences, about 9.3% seen once. This clonotype came up a few times. The rearrangement uses TRBV3-1 and TRBJ2-6; D gene ambiguous. This sequence originates from a human donor who donated a stem cell graft to a child with acute lymphoblastic leukemia. The sample in question was PBMCs from the stem cell graft donor, obtained from the stem cell graft. The CDR3 reads CACSTRAFSSGANVLTF. The CDR3 DNA sequence: TGTGCCTGCTCCACCCGGGCCTTCAGCTCTGGGGCCAACGTCCTGACTTTC.